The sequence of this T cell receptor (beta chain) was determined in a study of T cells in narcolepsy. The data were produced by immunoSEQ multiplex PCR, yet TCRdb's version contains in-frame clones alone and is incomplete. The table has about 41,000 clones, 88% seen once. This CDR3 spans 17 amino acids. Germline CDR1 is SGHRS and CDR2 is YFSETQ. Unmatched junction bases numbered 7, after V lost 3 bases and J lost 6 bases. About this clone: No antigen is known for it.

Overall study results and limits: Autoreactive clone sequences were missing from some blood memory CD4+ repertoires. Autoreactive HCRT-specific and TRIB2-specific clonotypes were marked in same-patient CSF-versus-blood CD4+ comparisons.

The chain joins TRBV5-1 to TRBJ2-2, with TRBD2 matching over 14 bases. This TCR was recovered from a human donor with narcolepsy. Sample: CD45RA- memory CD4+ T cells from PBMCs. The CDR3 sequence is CASSSGLAGGFPGELFF. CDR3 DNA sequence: TGCGCCAGCAGCTCAGGACTAGCGGGAGGCTTTCCCGGGGAGCTGTTTTTT.